This TCR beta chain was retrieved from a study of post-analysis software for immune sequencing data. The study, taken as a whole, reports: Co-batched samples clustered tightly together by F measure. A few TRBV segments (TRBV5-6, TRBV5-1 and TRBV20-1 among them) occurred more frequently in patients than in controls.

The germline CDR1 and CDR2 sequences are SQVTM and ANQGSEA. The CDR3 is made up of 12 amino acids. In its sample, this clonotype was seen a few times. Its antigen is unidentified. Unique molecular identifiers tagged the TCR beta cDNA libraries. From around 1 to 10 million T cells, roughly 0.5 million cDNA molecules were obtained. TCRdb ran MiXCR on the PCR reads and lists one entry per CDR3 protein. The table records about 460,000 distinct CDR3 sequences, roughly 45% of them present only once. The source is a girl aged 5-17 years with multiple sclerosis. Sequencing was performed on blood. The J gene is TRBJ2-7, the V gene TRBV29-1, with a tentative D call TRBD1 (6 bases). The DNA matches TRBJ2-4 better at its end, which makes the J call doubtful. CDR3 coding DNA: TGCAGCGTTGCTGCTAAAGGGGGCATTCAGTACTTC. Its protein is CSVAAKGGIQYF.